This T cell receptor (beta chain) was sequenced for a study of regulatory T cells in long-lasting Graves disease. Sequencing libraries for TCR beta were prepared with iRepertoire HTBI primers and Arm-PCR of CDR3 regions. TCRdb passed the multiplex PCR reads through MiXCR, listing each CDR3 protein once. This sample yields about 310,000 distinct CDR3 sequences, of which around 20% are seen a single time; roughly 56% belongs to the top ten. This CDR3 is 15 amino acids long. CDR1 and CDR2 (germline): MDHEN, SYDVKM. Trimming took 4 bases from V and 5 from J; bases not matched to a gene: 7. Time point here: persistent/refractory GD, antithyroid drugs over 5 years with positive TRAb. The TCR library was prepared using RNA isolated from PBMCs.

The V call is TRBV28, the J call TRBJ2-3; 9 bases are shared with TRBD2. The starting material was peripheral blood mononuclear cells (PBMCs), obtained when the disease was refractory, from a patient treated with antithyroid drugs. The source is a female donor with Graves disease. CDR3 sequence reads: CASSSGGAGGDTQYF. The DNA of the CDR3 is TGTGCCAGCAGTTCCGGGGGAGCGGGGGGAGATACGCAGTATTTT.